This T cell receptor beta chain was identified during a study of T cell responses to AZD1222 COVID-19 vaccine. Study information: Whether given at about 4 or about 12 weeks, second doses were pooled. Whole-study findings and limits: White British ancestry dominated among donors, who included more females, and clonal diversity was possibly underestimated. Vaccine-associated CD4 TCRs spanned spike, dominant at 160-218 and 743-854.

With respect to this clone: Its antigen is not identified.

Sequencing used immunoSEQ multiplex PCR; TCRdb keeps in-frame clones, though not all of them. The sample shows some 130,000 clones, 90% to 95% of them seen only once. After removal of 3 bases from V and 2 bases from J, the junction contained 8 bases not matched to a gene. CDR3 length equals 16 residues. Per germline, CDR1 SGDLS and CDR2 YYNGEE. This rearrangement joins TRBV9 to TRBJ2-1; 7 positions match TRBD2. This sequence was found in an adult in good health. Sequenced here: peripheral blood, sampled on day 0 of AZD1222 vaccination. The CDR3: CASSAGLEITYNEQFF. The CDR3 bases are TGTGCCAGCAGCGCCGGACTAGAGATCACCTACAATGAGCAGTTCTTC.